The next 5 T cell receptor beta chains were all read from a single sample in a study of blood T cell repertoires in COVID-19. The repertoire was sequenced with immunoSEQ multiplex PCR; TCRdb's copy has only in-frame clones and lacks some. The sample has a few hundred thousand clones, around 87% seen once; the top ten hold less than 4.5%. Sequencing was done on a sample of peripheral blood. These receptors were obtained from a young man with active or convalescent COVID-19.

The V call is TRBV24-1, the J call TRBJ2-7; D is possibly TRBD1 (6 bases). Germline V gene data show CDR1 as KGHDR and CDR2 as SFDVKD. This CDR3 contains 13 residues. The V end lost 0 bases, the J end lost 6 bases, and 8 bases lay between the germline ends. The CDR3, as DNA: TGTGCCACCAGTGATTTGCAGGGGCTCGAGCAGTACTTC. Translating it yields CATSDLQGLEQYF.

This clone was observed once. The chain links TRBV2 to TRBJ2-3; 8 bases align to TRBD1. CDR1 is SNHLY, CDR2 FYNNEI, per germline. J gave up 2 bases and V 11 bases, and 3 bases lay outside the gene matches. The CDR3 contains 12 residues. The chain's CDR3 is CAGQGDTDTQYF. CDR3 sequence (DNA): TGTGCCGGACAGGGAGACACAGATACGCAGTATTTT.

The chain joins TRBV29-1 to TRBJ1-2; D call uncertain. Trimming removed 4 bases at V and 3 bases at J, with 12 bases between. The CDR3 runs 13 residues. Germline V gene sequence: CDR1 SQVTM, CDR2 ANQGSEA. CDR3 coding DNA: TGCAGCGTTGCCCCAGGTCCGGACTATGGCTACACCTTC. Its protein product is CSVAPGPDYGYTF. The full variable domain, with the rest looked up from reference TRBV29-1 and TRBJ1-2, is SAVISQKPSRDICQRGTSLTIQCQVDSQVTMMFWYRQQPGQSLTLIATANQGSEATYESGFVIDKFPISRPNLTFSTLTVSNMSPEDSSIYLCSVAPGPDYGYTFGSGTRLTVV.

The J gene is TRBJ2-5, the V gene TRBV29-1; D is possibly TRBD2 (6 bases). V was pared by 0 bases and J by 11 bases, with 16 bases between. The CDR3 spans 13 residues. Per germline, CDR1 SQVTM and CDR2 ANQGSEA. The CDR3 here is CSVEDMEGRSQYF. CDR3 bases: TGCAGCGTTGAAGATATGGAGGGGAGAAGTCAGTACTTC.

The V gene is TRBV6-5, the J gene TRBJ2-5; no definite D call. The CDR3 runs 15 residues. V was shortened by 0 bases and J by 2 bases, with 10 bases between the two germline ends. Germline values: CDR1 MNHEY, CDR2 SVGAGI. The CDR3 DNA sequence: TGTGCCAGCAGTTACTCGTACTCACTTCAAGAGACCCAGTACTTC. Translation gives CASSYSYSLQETQYF.